The T cell receptor (beta chain) described here comes from a study of cytomegalovirus exposure and HLA in healthy donors. On the study more broadly: Earlier work reported 90 million to 120 million unique TCR beta sequences from about 200 million T cells. Whole-study findings and limits: The number of N-insertions in an Asian-associated ancestry cluster was reportedly below the approximately 700-donor mean in a later analysis. Some TCR beta chains (roughly 150 of them) were listed as cytomegalovirus-associated.

Germline V gene data show CDR1 as SGHVS and CDR2 as FQNEAQ. The CDR3 loop spans 13 amino acids. PCR used 60 Vbeta primers and 13 Jbeta primers. Per the study methods: In a later analysis, 10 million to 11 million of about 80 million unique beta chains occurred in at least two donors. Assay: immunoSEQ multiplex PCR; the TCRdb copy retains only in-frame clones and omits some. V, J and clone size were drawn from that table, and D and trimming were deduced from the DNA. The sample contains 100,000 to 150,000 clones, about 83% of which appear only once. A remark on this clone: Its specificity is not known. The junction departs from the called germline gene at one end, perhaps through a read error.

Sequencing input: PBMCs. The receptor was isolated from a woman aged 40 to 50 in good health and CMV-seropositive. The V and J genes are TRBV7-8 and TRBJ2-5; D gene unclear. The CDR3 spells CVSLPRFQETQYF. DNA for the CDR3: TGTGTCAGCCTTCCTCGGTTCCAAGAGACCCAGTACTTC. Together with reference TRBV7-8 and TRBJ2-5, the CDR3 gives the full variable domain: GAGVSQSPRYKVAKRGQDVALRCDPISGHVSLFWYQQALGQGPEFLTYFQNEAQLDKSGLPSDRFFAERPEGSVSTLKIQRTQQEDSAVYLCVSLPRFQETQYFGPGTRLLVL.